The rows below give T cell receptor beta chains drawn from one sample of a study of cytomegalovirus exposure and HLA in healthy donors. Using immunoSEQ multiplex PCR, the repertoire was profiled, and TCRdb retains in-frame clones only, with some absent. The sample includes some 140,000 clones, approximately 77% of them seen just once. Sequencing was done on a sample of PBMCs. The receptors come from a woman in her thirties or forties in good health and CMV-seronegative. The CDR3 runs from the conserved cysteine through the conserved F or W. The D gene is left open where the match is weak. Clone size, where shown, is once, few, many, or a class for clones that have expanded.

TRBJ1-4	TRBD1	TRBV5-4	.	TGTGCCAGCAGCTTATTACAGGGGGGGAGCTTAACTAATGAAAAACTGTTTTTT	CASSLLQGGSLTNEKLFF
TRBJ2-3	TRBD2	TRBV7-9	.	TGTGCCAGCAGCCCACTTGCCGGGGGGGAAGATTCAGATACGCAGTATTTT	CASSPLAGGEDSDTQYF
TRBJ1-2	.	TRBV11-2	few	TGTGCCAGCAGTGAGGACAGAACCTATTATGGCTACACCTTC	CASSEDRTYYGYTF
TRBJ1-2	TRBD1	TRBV6-1	.	TGTGCCAGCAGTGCCAGAATTACAGGGGGCTATGGCTACACCTTC	CASSARITGGYGYTF
TRBJ2-7	.	TRBV2	.	TGTGCCAGCAGGGTGGACAGCTACGAGCAGTACTTC	CASRVDSYEQYF
TRBJ2-4	TRBD2	TRBV10-3	few	TGTGCCACCCAGGTATCAGGATTAGCGGGGCACAAAAACATTCAGTACTTC	CATQVSGLAGHKNIQYF
TRBJ2-1	.	TRBV6-4	.	TGTGCCAGCAGCAAGGGGGGGGCGAGGTTCAATGAGCAGTTCTTC	CASSKGGARFNEQFF
TRBJ1-1	.	TRBV5-4	.	TGTGCCAGCAGCGTGCCAGGGCTAATGAACACTGAAGCTTTCTTT	CASSVPGLMNTEAFF
TRBJ2-7	TRBD2	TRBV6-5	.	TGTGCCAGCAAGCTAGCGGGGGGGCCCAGTAACGAGCAGTACTTC	CASKLAGGPSNEQYF
TRBJ2-1	TRBD2	TRBV28	.	TGTGCCAGCAGTTTTAGGACGGTGACTAGCGGGGGGCTCTACAATGAGCAGTTCTTC	CASSFRTVTSGGLYNEQFF
TRBJ1-2	.	TRBV20-1	.	TGCAGTGCACGTCAGGGGTATGGCTACACCTTC	CSARQGYGYTF
TRBJ1-2	TRBD1	TRBV6-1	few	TGTGCCTCCCCTGGAGCAGGGGGGAACGGTGGCTACACCTTC	CASPGAGGNGGYTF
TRBJ2-1	.	TRBV4-2	.	TGTGCCAGCAGCCAAGGCGCAGGGGCCAATGAGCAGTTCTTC	CASSQGAGANEQFF
TRBJ2-7	.	TRBV2	.	TGTGCCAGCAGGGGCAGGGGATTCTCCTACGAGCAGTACTTC	CASRGRGFSYEQYF
TRBJ1-5	TRBD1	TRBV7-2	.	TGTGCCAGCAGCCGTCACAGGGGACCAAATCAGCCCCAGCATTTT	CASSRHRGPNQPQHF
TRBJ2-5	.	TRBV7-7	.	TGTGCTAGCAGCTTAATAGAGGGGGGGCCTGGAATCCAGTACTTC	CASSLIEGGPGIQYF
TRBJ1-4	TRBD1	TRBV14	.	TGTGCCAGCAGCCAATACAGGGGAGTAAATGAAAAACTGTTTTTT	CASSQYRGVNEKLFF